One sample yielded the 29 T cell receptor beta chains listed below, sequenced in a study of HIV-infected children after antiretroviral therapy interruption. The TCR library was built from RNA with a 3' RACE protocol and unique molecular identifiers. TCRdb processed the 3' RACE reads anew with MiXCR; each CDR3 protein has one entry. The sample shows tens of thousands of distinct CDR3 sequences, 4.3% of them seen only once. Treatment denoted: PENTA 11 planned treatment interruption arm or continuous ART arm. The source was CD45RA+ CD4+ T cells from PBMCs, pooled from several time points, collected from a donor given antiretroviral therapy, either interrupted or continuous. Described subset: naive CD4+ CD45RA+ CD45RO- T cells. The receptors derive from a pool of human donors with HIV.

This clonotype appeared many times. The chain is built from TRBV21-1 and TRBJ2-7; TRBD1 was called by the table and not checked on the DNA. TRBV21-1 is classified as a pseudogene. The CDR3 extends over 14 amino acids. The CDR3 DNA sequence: TGTGCCAGCGGTAAGGGGGGCCTACCTTACGAGCAGTACTTC. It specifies CASGKGGLPYEQYF.

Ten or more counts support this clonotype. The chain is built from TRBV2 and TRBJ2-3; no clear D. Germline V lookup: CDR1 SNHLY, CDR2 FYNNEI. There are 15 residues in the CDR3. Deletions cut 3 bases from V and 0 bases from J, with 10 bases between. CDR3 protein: CASSDALLSTDTQYF. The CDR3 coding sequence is TGTGCCAGCAGTGATGCCCTGCTCAGCACAGATACGCAGTATTTT.

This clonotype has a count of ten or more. The CDR3 region has the DNA TGTGCCAGCAGTTACCAGGGTACAACCGGCTACGAGCAGTACTTC. Protein product: CASSYQGTTGYEQYF. The V call is TRBV6-5, the J call TRBJ2-7; D is possibly TRBD1 (5 bases). Germline values: CDR1 MNHEY, CDR2 SVGAGI. CDR3 length: 15 amino acids. V dropped 2 bases and J dropped 3 bases, with 14 bases sitting between them.

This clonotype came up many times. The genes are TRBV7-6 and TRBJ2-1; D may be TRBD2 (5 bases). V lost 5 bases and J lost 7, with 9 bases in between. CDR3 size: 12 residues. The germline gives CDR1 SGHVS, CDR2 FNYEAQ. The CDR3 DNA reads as TGTGCCAGCAGCCCAGTAGCGAATGAGCAGTTCTTC. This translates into CASSPVANEQFF.

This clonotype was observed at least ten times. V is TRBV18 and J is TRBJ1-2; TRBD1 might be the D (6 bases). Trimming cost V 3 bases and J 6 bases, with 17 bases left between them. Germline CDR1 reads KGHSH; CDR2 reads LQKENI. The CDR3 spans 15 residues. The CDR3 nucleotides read TGTGCCAGCTCACCCCCCGGACAGACCCGAAATGGCTACACCTTC. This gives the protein CASSPPGQTRNGYTF.

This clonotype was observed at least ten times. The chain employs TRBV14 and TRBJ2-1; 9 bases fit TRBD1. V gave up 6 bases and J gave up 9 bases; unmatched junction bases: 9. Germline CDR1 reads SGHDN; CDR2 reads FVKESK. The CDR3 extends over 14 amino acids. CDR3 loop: CASRPGQGGAEQFF. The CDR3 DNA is TGTGCCAGCAGACCGGGACAGGGTGGAGCTGAGCAGTTCTTC.

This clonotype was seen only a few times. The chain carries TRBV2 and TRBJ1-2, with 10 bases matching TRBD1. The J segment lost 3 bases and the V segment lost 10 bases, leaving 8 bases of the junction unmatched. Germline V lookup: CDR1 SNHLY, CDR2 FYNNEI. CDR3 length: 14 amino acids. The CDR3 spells CATLDRGLDYGYTF. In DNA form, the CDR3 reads TGTGCCACCCTTGACAGGGGGCTTGACTATGGCTACACCTTC.

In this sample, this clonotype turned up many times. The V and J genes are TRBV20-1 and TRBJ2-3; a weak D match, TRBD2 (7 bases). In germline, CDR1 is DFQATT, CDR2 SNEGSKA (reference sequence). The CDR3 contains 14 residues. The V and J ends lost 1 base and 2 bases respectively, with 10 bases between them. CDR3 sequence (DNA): TGCAGTGCTAGAGGGGGGGGGCCCACAGATACGCAGTATTTT. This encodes CSARGGGPTDTQYF.

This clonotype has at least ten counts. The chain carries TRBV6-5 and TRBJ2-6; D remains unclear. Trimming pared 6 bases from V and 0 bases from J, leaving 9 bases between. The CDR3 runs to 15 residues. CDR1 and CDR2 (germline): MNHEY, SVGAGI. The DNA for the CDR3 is TGTGCCAGCAGACCTACGGACTCTGGGGCCAACGTCCTGACTTTC. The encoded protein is CASRPTDSGANVLTF.

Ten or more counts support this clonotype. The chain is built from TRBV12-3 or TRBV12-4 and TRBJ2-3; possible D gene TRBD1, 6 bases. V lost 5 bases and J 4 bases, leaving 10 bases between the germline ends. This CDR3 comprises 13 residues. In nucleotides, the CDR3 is TGTGCCAGCAGTCTCAGGGGTGCAGATACGCAGTATTTT. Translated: CASSLRGADTQYF.

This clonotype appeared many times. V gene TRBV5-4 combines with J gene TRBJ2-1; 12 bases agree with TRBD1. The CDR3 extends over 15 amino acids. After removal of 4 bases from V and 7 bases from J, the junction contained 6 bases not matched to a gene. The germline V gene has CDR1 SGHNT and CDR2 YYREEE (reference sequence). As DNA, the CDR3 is TGTGCCAGCAGCGTGCCGGGACAGGGGGCGAATGAGCAGTTCTTC. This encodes CASSVPGQGANEQFF. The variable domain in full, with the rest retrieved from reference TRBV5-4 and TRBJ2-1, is ETGVTQSPTHLIKTRGQQVTLRCSSQSGHNTVSWYQQALGQGPQFIFQYYREEENGRGNFPPRFSGLQFPNYSSELNVNALELDDSALYLCASSVPGQGANEQFFGPGTRLTVL.

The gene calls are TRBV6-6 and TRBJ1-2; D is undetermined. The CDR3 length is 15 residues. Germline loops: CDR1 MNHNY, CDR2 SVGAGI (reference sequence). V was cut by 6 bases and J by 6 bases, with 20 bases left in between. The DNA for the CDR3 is TGTGCCAGCAGCGCAACGGATGCCTCTACTAATGGCTACACCTTC. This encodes CASSATDASTNGYTF.

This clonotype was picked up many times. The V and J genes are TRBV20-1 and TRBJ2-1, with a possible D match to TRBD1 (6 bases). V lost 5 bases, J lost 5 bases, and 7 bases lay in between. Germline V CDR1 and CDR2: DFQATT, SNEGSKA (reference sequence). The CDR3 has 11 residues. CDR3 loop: CSADRNNEQFF. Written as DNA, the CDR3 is TGCAGTGCTGACAGGAACAATGAGCAGTTCTTC.

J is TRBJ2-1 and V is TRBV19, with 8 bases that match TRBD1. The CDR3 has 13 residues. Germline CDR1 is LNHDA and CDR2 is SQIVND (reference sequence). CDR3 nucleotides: TGTGCTGCTGCCAGGGGGCTATGGAATGAGCAGTTCTTC. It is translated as CAAARGLWNEQFF.

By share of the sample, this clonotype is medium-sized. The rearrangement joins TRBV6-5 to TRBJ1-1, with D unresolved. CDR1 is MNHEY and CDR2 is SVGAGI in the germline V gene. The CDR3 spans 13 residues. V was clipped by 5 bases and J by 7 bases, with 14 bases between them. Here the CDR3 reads CASSPRRESEAFF. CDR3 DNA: TGTGCCAGCAGTCCCAGGAGGGAGAGTGAAGCTTTCTTT.

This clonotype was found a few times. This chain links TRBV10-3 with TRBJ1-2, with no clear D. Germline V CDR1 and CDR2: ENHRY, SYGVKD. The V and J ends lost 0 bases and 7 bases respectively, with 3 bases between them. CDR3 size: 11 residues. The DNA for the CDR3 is TGTGCCATCAGTGAGTCGTCTGGCTACACCTTC. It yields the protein CAISESSGYTF.

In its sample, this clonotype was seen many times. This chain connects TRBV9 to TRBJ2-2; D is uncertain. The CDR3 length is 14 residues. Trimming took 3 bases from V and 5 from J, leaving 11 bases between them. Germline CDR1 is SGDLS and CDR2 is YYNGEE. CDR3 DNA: TGTGCCAGCAGCGAGAAAGGGTGGACCGGGGAGCTGTTTTTT. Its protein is CASSEKGWTGELFF.

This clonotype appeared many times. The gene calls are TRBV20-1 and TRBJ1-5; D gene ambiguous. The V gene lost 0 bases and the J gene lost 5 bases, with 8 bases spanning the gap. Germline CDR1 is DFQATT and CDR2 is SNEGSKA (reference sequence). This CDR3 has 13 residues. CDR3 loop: CSARDRVDQPQHF. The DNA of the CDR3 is TGCAGTGCTAGAGACCGGGTGGATCAGCCCCAGCATTTT.

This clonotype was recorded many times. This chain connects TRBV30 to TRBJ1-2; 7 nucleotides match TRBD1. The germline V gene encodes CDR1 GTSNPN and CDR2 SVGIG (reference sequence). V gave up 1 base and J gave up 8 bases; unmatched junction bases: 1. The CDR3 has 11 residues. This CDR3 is CAWSAGGGYTF. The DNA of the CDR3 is TGTGCCTGGAGTGCAGGGGGAGGCTACACCTTC.

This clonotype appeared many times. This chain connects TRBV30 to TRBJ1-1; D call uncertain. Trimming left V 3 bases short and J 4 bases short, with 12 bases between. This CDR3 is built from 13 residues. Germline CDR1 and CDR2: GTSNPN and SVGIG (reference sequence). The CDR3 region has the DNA TGTGCCTGGAGGATGTTGGGCAGCACTGAAGCTTTCTTT. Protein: CAWRMLGSTEAFF. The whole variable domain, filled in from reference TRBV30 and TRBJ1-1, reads SQTIHQWPATLVQPVGSPLSLECTVEGTSNPNLYWYRQAAGRGLQLLFYSVGIGQISSEVPQNLSASRPQDRQFILSSKKLLLSDSGFYLCAWRMLGSTEAFFGQGTRLTVV.

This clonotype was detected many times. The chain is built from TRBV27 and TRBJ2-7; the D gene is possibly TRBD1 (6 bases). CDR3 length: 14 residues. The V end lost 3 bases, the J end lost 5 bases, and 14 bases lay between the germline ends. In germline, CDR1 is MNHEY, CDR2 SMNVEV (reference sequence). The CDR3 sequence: CASSFSRGGHEQYF. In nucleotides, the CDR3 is TGTGCCAGCAGTTTCTCCAGGGGCGGACACGAGCAGTACTTC.

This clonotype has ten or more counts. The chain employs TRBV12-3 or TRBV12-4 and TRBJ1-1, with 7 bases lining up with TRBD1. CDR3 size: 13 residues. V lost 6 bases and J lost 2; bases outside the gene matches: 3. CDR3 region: CASRGQSNTEAFF. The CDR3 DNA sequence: TGTGCCAGCAGGGGACAGTCCAACACTGAAGCTTTCTTT.

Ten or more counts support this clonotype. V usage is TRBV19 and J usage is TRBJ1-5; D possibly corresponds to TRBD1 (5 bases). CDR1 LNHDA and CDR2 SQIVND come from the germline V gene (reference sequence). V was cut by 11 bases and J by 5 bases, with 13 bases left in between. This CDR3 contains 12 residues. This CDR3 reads CAGRTGDQPQHF. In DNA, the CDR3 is TGTGCCGGCCGAACAGGAGATCAGCCCCAGCATTTT.

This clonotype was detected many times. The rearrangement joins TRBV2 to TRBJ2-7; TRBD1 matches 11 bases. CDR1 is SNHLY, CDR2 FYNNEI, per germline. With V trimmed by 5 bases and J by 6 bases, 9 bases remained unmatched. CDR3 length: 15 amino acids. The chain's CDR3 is CASSTGQGGRSEQYF. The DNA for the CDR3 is TGTGCCAGCAGTACGGGACAGGGGGGAAGAAGCGAGCAGTACTTC.

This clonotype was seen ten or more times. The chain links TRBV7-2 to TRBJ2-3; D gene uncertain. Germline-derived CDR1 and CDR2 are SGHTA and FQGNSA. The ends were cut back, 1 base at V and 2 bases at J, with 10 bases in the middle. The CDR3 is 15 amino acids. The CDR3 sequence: CASSLEPGSTDTQYF. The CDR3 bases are TGTGCCAGCAGCTTAGAACCGGGCTCCACAGATACGCAGTATTTT. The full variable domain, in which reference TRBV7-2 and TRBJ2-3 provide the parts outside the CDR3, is GAGVSQSPSNKVTEKGKDVELRCDPISGHTALYWYRQSLGQGLEFLIYFQGNSAPDKSGLPSDRFSAERTGGSVSTLTIQRTQQEDSAVYLCASSLEPGSTDTQYFGPGTRLTVL.

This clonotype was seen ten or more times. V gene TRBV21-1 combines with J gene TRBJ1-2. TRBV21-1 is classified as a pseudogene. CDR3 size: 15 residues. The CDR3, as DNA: TGTGCCAGCAGCAAGTCGGGCAGTACTAACTATGGCTACACCTTC. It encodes CASSKSGSTNYGYTF.

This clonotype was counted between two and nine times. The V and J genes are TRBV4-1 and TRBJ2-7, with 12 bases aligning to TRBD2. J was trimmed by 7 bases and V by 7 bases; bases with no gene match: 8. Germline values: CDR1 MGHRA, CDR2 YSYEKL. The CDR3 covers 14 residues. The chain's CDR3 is CASTPSGGAGEQYF. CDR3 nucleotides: TGCGCCAGCACCCCTAGCGGGGGGGCGGGTGAGCAGTACTTC.

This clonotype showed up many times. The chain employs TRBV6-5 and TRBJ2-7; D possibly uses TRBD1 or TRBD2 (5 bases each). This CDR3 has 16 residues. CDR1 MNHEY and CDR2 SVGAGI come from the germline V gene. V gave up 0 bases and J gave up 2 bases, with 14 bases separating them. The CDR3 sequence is CASSYSLPGRAYEQYF. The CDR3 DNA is TGTGCCAGCAGTTACTCCCTACCAGGGCGGGCCTACGAGCAGTACTTC.

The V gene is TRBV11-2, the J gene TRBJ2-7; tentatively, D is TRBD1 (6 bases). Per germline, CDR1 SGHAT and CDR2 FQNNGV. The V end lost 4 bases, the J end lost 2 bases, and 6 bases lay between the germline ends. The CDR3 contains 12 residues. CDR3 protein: CASSYRAYEQYF. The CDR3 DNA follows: TGTGCCAGCAGCTACAGGGCCTACGAGCAGTACTTC.